This T cell receptor (beta chain) was retrieved from a study of control samples from healthy donors and cancer patients. This clone has a handful of counts. Sequenced by immunoSEQ multiplex PCR; TCRdb stores in-frame clones only, minus some. The sample has 78,000 or so clones; roughly 88% are singletons. The CDR3 length is 16 residues. Trimming removed 6 bases from V and 2 bases from J; junction bases left unmatched: 5. CDR1 LNHDA and CDR2 SQIVND come from the germline V gene (reference sequence). The TCR originated in a woman aged 45 to 65 in good health. What was sequenced was blood. The V and J genes are TRBV19 and TRBJ1-6, with 9 bases that match TRBD1. This CDR3 reads CASRPGQGTYNSPLHF. Here the CDR3 DNA reads TGTGCCAGTAGGCCGGGACAGGGAACCTATAATTCACCCCTCCACTTT.